Described below is a single TCR beta chain sequence and its context. The data stem from a study of T-cell reconstitution after alpha-beta-depleted transplantation in children. The length of the CDR3 is 16 residues. Germline V gives CDR1 SGHRS, CDR2 YFSETQ. Trimming at V came to 3 bases and at J to 2 bases, leaving 9 bases not matched to a gene. Unique molecular identifiers were built into the TCRbeta library. TCRdb used MiXCR to reprocess the PCR reads, holding one entry per CDR3 protein. The data show about 460,000 distinct CDR3 sequences, roughly an eighth seen once. This material consisted of PBMCs from the stem cell graft donor, taken from the stem cell graft. The chain employs TRBV5-1 and TRBJ2-3; 7 bases line up with TRBD2. The receptor was isolated from a human donor who donated a stem cell graft to a child with combined immunodeficiency. For the CDR3, the DNA is TGCGCCAGCAGCTCCCGCCCTAGCGGATTCACAGATACGCAGTATTTT. Amino acids: CASSSRPSGFTDTQYF.